This T cell receptor (beta chain) is drawn from a study of cytotoxic CD8 clonotypes in ibrutinib-treated CLL. This CDR3 region has 15 residues. Between the trimmed V and J ends, which lost 5 bases and 2 bases, there was a span of 13 bases. Germline CDR1 and CDR2: SGHAT and FQDESV (reference sequence). This table comes from immunoSEQ multiplex PCR, and its TCRdb copy is limited to in-frame clones, with some not included. This table has around 250,000 clones, roughly 74% appearing once. The source material was PBMCs, sampled after 24 months of ibrutinib treatment. This rearrangement joins TRBV11-1 to TRBJ2-1, with a weak D call TRBD1 (5 bases). This receptor was taken from a human donor with chronic lymphocytic leukemia. CDR3 in amino acids: CASSTGGQPYNEQFF. CDR3 nucleotide sequence: TGTGCCAGCAGCACAGGCGGACAACCCTACAATGAGCAGTTCTTC.